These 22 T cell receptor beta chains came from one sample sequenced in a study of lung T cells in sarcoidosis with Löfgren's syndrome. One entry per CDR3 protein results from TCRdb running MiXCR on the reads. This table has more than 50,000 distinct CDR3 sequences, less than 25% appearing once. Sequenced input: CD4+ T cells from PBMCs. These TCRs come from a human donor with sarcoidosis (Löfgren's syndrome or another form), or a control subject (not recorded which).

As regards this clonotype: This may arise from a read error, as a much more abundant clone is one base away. CDR3 amino acids: CASTIKQGREYGYTF. The CDR3 DNA sequence: TGTGCCAGCACCATAAAACAGGGACGAGAATATGGCTACACCTTC. V and J are TRBV28 and TRBJ1-2; a possible D gene is TRBD1 (6 bases). CDR1 is MDHEN, CDR2 SYDVKM, per germline. V was cut by 7 bases and J by 5 bases, with 20 bases left in between. CDR3 length equals 15 residues.

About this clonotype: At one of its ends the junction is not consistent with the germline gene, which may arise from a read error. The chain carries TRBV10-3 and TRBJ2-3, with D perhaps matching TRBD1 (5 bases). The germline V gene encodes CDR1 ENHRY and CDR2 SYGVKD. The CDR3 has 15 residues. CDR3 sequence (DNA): TGTGCCATCAGTGAGGGCAGGGAAGCCACAGGTACGCAGTATTTT. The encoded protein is CAISEGREATGTQYF.

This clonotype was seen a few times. CDR3 in DNA: TGTGCCAGCAGTTTCAGCTACGCCGGCTTAAGCTCCTACAATGAGCAGTTCTTC. Translation gives CASSFSYAGLSSYNEQFF. The chain links TRBV7-9 to TRBJ2-1, with D uncertain. The CDR3 length is 18 residues. Trimming cost V 6 bases and J 0 bases, with 21 bases left between them. Looked up from germline, CDR1 is SEHNR and CDR2 is FQNEAQ (reference sequence).

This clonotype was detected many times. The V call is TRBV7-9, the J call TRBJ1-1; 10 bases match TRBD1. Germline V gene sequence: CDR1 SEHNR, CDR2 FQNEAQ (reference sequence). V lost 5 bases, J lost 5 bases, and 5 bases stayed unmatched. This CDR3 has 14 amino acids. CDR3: CASSPGTGETEAFF. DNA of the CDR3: TGTGCCAGCAGCCCCGGGACAGGGGAGACTGAAGCTTTCTTT.

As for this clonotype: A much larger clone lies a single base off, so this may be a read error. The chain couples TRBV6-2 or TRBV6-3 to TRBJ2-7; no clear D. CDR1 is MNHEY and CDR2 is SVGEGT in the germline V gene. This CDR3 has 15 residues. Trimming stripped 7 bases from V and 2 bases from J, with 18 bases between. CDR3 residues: CASTNISEYPYEQYF. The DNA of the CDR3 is TGTGCCAGCACCAACATCTCTGAGTACCCCTACGAGCAGTACTTC.

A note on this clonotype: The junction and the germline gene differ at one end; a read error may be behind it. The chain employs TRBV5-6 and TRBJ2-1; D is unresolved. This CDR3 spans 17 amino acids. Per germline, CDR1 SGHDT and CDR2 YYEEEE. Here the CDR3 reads CANSLDRPLVSYNEQFF. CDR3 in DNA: TGTGCCAACAGCTTGGATAGGCCATTAGTCTCCTACAATGAGCAGTTCTTC.

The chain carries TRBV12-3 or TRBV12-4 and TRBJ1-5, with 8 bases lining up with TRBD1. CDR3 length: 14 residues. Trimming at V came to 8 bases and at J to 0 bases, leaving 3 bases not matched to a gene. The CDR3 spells CASGQGFSNQPQHF. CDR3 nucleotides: TGTGCCAGCGGACAGGGTTTTAGCAATCAGCCCCAGCATTTT.

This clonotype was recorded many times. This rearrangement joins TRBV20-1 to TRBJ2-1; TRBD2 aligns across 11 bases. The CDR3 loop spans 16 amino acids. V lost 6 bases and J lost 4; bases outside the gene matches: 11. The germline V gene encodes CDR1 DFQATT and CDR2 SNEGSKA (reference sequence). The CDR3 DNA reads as TGCAGTGCCACACGTAGCGGGGGGGCAAAATACAATGAGCAGTTCTTC. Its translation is CSATRSGGAKYNEQFF.

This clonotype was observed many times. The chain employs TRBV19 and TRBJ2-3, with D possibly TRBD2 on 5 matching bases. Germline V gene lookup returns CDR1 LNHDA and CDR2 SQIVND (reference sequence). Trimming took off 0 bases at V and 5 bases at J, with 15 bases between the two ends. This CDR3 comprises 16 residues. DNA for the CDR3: TGTGCCAGTAGTATAGATCTTGGGCGAGCGGAAGATACGCAGTATTTT. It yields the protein CASSIDLGRAEDTQYF.

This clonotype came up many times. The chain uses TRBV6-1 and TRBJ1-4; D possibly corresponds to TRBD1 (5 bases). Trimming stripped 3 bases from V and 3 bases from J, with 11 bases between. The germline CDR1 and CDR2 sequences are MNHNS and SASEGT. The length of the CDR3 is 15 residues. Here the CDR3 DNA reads TGTGCCAGCAGTGACCCCGGGACGGCTAATGAAAAACTGTTTTTT. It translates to CASSDPGTANEKLFF.

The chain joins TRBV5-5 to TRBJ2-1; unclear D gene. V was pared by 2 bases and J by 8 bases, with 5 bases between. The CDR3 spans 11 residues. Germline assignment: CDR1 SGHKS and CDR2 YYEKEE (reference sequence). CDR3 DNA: TGTGCCAGCAGCTTAAGGGATGAGCAGTTCTTC. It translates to CASSLRDEQFF.

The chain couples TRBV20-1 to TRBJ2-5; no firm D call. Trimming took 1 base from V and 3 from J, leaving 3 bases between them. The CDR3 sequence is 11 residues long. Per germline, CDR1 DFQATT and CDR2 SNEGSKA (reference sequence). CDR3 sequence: CSARVKETQYF. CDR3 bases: TGCAGTGCTAGAGTTAAAGAGACCCAGTACTTC.

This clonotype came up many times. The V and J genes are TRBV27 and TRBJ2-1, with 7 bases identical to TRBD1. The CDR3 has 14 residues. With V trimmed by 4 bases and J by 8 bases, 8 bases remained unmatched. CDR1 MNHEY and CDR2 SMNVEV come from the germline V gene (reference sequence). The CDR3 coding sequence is TGTGCCAGCAGTTCCGACAGGGTGTTCGATGAGCAGTTCTTC. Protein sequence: CASSSDRVFDEQFF.

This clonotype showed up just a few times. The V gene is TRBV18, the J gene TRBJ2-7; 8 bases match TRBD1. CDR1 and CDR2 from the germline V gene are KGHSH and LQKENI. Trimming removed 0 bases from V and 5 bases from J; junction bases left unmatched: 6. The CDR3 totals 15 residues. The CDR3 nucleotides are TGTGCCAGCTCACCACCCAGGGGGCTAGGCCACGAGCAGTACGTC. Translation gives CASSPPRGLGHEQYV.

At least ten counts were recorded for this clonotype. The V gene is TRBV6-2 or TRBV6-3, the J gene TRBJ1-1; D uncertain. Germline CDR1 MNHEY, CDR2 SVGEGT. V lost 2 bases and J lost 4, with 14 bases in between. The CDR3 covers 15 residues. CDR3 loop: CASSYQQRVSTEAFF. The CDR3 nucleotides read TGTGCCAGCAGTTACCAACAGCGGGTGTCCACTGAAGCTTTCTTT.

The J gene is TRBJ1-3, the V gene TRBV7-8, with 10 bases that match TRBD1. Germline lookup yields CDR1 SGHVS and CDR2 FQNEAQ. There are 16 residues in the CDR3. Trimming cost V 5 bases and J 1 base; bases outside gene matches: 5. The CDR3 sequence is CASSMDRGWSGNTIYF. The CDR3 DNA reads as TGTGCCAGCAGCATGGACAGGGGGTGGTCTGGAAACACCATATATTTT.

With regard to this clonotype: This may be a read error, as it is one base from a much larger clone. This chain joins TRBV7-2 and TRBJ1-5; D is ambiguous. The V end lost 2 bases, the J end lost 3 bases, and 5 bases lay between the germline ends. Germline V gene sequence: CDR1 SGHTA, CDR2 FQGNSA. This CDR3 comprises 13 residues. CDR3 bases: TGTGCCAGCAGCTTAACGGACAATCAGCCCCAGCATTTT. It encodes CASSLTDNQPQHF. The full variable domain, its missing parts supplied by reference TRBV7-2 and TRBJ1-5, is GAGVSQSPSNKVTEKGKDVELRCDPISGHTALYWYRQSLGQGLEFLIYFQGNSAPDKSGLPSDRFSAERTGGSVSTLTIQRTQQEDSAVYLCASSLTDNQPQHFGDGTRLSIL.

The CDR3 sequence is CASTKTLGLIGTEAFF. CDR3 sequence (DNA): TGTGCCAGCACCAAGACCCTCGGACTCATTGGAACTGAAGCTTTCTTT. The chain joins TRBV2 to TRBJ1-1; D gene uncertain. The length of the CDR3 is 16 residues. Germline lookup yields CDR1 SNHLY and CDR2 FYNNEI. V was cut by 7 bases and J by 5 bases, with 23 bases left in between.

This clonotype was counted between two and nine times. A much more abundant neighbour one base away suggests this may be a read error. CDR3: CASSDQPIAYEQHV. The CDR3, as DNA: TGTGCCAGCAGTGACCAGCCCATCGCCTACGAGCAGCACGTC. The V and J genes are TRBV6-1 and TRBJ2-7; no clear D gene. CDR1 MNHNS and CDR2 SASEGT come from the germline V gene. The CDR3 has 14 amino acids.

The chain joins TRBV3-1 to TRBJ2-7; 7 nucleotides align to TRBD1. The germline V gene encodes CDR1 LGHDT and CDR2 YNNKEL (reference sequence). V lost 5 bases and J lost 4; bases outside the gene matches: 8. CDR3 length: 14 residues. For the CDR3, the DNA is TGTGCCAGCAGCTACCGGGACAGCGCTTACGAGCAGTACTTC. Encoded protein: CASSYRDSAYEQYF.

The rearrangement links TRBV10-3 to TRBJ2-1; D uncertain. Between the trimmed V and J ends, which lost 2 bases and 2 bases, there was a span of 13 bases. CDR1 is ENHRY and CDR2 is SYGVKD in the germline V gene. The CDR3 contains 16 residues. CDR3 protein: CAISEPRSTTYNEQFF. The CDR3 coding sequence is TGTGCCATCAGTGAGCCCAGATCCACTACCTACAATGAGCAGTTCTTC.

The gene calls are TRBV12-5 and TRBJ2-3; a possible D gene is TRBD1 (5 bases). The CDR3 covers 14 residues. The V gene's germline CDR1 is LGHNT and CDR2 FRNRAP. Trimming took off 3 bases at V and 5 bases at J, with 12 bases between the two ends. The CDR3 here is CASGLSGAGDTQYF. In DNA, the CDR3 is TGTGCTAGTGGTTTATCTGGGGCAGGAGATACGCAGTATTTT.